This T cell receptor beta chain was sequenced in a study of T cell responses to AZD1222 COVID-19 vaccine. Study observations and caveats: Repertoires were collected only later (after the peak T cell response had occurred).

Regarding this clone: The antigen is unknown.

Sequencing used immunoSEQ multiplex PCR; TCRdb keeps in-frame clones, though not all of them. The data show some 160,000 clones, with approximately 88% seen just once and over 1% held by the top ten. The sample in question was peripheral blood, obtained 28 days after the second AZD1222 dose. The receptor comes from an adult who received the AZD1222 COVID-19 vaccine.

The CDR3, as DNA: TGTGCCAGCAGTTACTCCCTGGATAGCGGGGGGTGGAACACCGGGGAGCTGTTTTTT. It yields the protein CASSYSLDSGGWNTGELFF. This chain links TRBV6-2 or TRBV6-3 with TRBJ2-2; TRBD2 agrees at 10 bases. The ends lost 0 bases at V and 1 base at J; junction bases unmatched: 8. Germline CDR1 MNHEY, CDR2 SVGEGT. This CDR3 has 19 amino acids.